Listed here are 8 T cell receptor beta chains from one sample, sequenced in a study of T cell responses to AZD1222 COVID-19 vaccine. Generated by immunoSEQ multiplex PCR, the TCRdb table keeps only in-frame clones and is missing some. The data hold 130,000 to 150,000 clones, with 90% to 95% observed a single time. The specimen comprised peripheral blood, sampled on day 0 of AZD1222 vaccination. The receptors stem from an adult in good health.

This chain uses TRBV12-3 or TRBV12-4 with TRBJ1-4, with D uncertain. The CDR3 covers 13 residues. V was trimmed by 2 bases and J by 5 bases, leaving 6 bases between them. The CDR3 reads CASSLRENEKLFF. DNA of the CDR3: TGTGCCAGCAGTTTAAGGGAGAATGAAAAACTGTTTTTT.

The CDR3 DNA reads TGTGCCAGCAGCCATGATGGGCCGTCCGCAGCTGGGGCCAACGTCCTGACTTTC. Protein: CASSHDGPSAAGANVLTF. J is TRBJ2-6 and V is TRBV4-2; D is uncertain. Per germline, CDR1 LGHNA and CDR2 YNFKEQ. V was pared by 3 bases and J by 2 bases, with 17 bases between. CDR3 length: 18 amino acids.

V and J are TRBV7-2 and TRBJ2-1; TRBD2 matches 9 bases. Trimming at V came to 5 bases and at J to 2 bases, leaving 7 bases not matched to a gene. Germline CDR1 SGHTA, CDR2 FQGNSA. This CDR3 is 16 amino acids long. The CDR3 spells CASSPRTSDAYNEQFF. The CDR3 region has the DNA TGTGCCAGCAGCCCGAGGACTAGCGATGCCTACAATGAGCAGTTCTTC. The full variable domain, its missing parts supplied by reference TRBV7-2 and TRBJ2-1, is GAGVSQSPSNKVTEKGKDVELRCDPISGHTALYWYRQSLGQGLEFLIYFQGNSAPDKSGLPSDRFSAERTGGSVSTLTIQRTQQEDSAVYLCASSPRTSDAYNEQFFGPGTRLTVL.

The V and J genes are TRBV12-3 or TRBV12-4 and TRBJ2-7; perhaps TRBD2 as D (7 bases). The CDR3 sequence is 13 residues long. Deletions cut 3 bases from V and 4 bases from J, with 10 bases between. CDR3 in amino acids: CASSLGGLYEQYF. DNA for the CDR3: TGTGCCAGCAGTTTGGGGGGGCTTTACGAGCAGTACTTC.

V is TRBV5-1 and J is TRBJ1-4; D is ambiguous. The length of the CDR3 is 14 residues. Germline V gene data show CDR1 as SGHRS and CDR2 as YFSETQ. V was pared by 3 bases and J by 2 bases, with 8 bases between. CDR3 loop: CASSSLTTNEKLFF. CDR3 nucleotides: TGCGCCAGCAGCTCCCTAACGACTAATGAAAAACTGTTTTTT.

The chain has TRBV11-2 and TRBJ2-5; TRBD1 matches 9 bases. The CDR3 sequence is 15 residues long. The germline V gene encodes CDR1 SGHAT and CDR2 FQNNGV. Unmatched junction bases numbered 6, after V lost 3 bases and J lost 4 bases. Written as DNA, the CDR3 is TGTGCCAGCAGCTTCTGGGACAGGGAGGGAGAGACCCAGTACTTC. Translated, it gives CASSFWDREGETQYF.

The rearrangement links TRBV12-3 or TRBV12-4 to TRBJ1-1; D is ambiguous. CDR3 length equals 13 residues. V was cut by 6 bases and J by 1 base, with 9 bases left in between. CDR3 DNA: TGTGCCAGCAGGGTTGCAGGGAACACTGAAGCTTTCTTT. This codes for CASRVAGNTEAFF.

The chain couples TRBV27 to TRBJ2-7; no firm D call. The CDR3 covers 13 residues. The germline V gene has CDR1 MNHEY and CDR2 SMNVEV (reference sequence). V lost 3 bases and J lost 1, with 7 bases in between. As DNA, the CDR3 is TGTGCCAGCAGTTTTGGGATGTCCTACGAGCAGTACTTC. It yields the protein CASSFGMSYEQYF.